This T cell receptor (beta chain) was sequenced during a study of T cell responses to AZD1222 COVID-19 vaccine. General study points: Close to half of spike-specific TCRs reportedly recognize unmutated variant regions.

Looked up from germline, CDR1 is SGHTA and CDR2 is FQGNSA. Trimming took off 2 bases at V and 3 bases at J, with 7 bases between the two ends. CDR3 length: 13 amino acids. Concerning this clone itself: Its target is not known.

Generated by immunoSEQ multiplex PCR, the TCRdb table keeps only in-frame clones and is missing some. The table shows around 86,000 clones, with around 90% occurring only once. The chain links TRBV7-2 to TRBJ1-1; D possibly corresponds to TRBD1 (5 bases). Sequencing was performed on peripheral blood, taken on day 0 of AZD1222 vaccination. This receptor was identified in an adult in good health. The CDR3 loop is CASSLQGDTEAFF. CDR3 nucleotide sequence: TGTGCCAGCAGCTTACAGGGTGACACTGAAGCTTTCTTT.